These 16 T cell receptor beta chains originate from one sample sequenced in a study of blood T cell repertoires in COVID-19 (dated by TCRdb to about 2020). Receptor libraries were prepared by the immunoSEQ multiplex PCR assay. The immuneACCESS repertoire file appears here via TCRdb, limited to in-frame rearrangements. These files lack a portion of the clones; in checked studies, under half of the deficit traces to unresolved V genes, and the cause of the others is not known. In all, the sample holds approximately 220,000 clones, and about 86% of those were seen once. The ten largest account for approximately 1.4% of the sample. The sample was PBMCs or T cells enriched from blood (not recorded which). Receptor source: a woman aged 40 to 50 with acute COVID-19.

The chain carries TRBV9 and TRBJ2-7; the match to TRBD1 covers 9 bases. V trimming: 4 bases; J trimming: 6 bases; junction bases outside the gene matches: 8. The CDR3 is 14 residues long. Germline-derived CDR1 and CDR2 are SGDLS and YYNGEE. CDR3 in amino acids: CASSYGQGSSEQYF. The CDR3 DNA reads TGTGCCAGCAGCTACGGACAGGGGAGTAGCGAGCAGTACTTC. Based on the CDR3 plus reference TRBV9 and TRBJ2-7, the full variable domain is DSGVTQTPKHLITATGQRVTLRCSPRSGDLSVYWYQQSLDQGLQFLIQYYNGEERAKGNILERFSAQQFPDLHSELNLSSLELGDSALYFCASSYGQGSSEQYFGPGTRLTVT.

The J gene is TRBJ1-6, the V gene TRBV11-2; D is possibly TRBD1 (6 bases). V lost 3 bases and J lost 9, with 18 bases in between. CDR3 length: 16 amino acids. Germline V gene data show CDR1 as SGHAT and CDR2 as FQNNGV. In DNA, the CDR3 is TGTGCCAGCAGCTTTAGGGCCCGGGACAATGGTTCACCCCTCCACTTT. Its protein is CASSFRARDNGSPLHF.

The chain has TRBV10-3 and TRBJ2-1, with D tentatively TRBD1 (6 bases). Trimming took 7 bases from V and 2 from J, leaving 15 bases between them. The germline CDR1 and CDR2 sequences are ENHRY and SYGVKD. This CDR3 region has 15 residues. The CDR3 spells CAIKEGGSPYNEQFF. CDR3 bases: TGTGCCATCAAGGAAGGGGGATCGCCCTACAATGAGCAGTTCTTC.

The J gene is TRBJ1-2, the V gene TRBV28; 9 bases line up with TRBD1. Germline V gene lookup returns CDR1 MDHEN and CDR2 SYDVKM. CDR3 size: 17 residues. With V trimmed by 2 bases and J by 2 bases, 9 bases remained unmatched. This chain's CDR3 is CASSLPYYGQGNYGYTF. CDR3 DNA: TGTGCCAGCAGTTTACCCTACTACGGACAGGGGAACTATGGCTACACCTTC.

V and J are TRBV19 and TRBJ1-1; 10 nucleotides match TRBD1. CDR3 size: 13 residues. Germline V lookup: CDR1 LNHDA, CDR2 SQIVND (reference sequence). Unmatched junction bases numbered 5, after V lost 5 bases and J lost 8 bases. Written as DNA, the CDR3 is TGTGCCAGTAGTCCAATGACAGGGGGCGAAGCTTTCTTT. This encodes CASSPMTGGEAFF.

V and J are TRBV3-1 (or the pseudogene TRBV3-2) and TRBJ2-7; TRBD2 agrees at 12 bases. V was clipped by 3 bases and J by 3 bases; unmatched bases: 3. The length of the CDR3 is 15 residues. Germline CDR1 is LGHDT and CDR2 is YNNKEL (reference sequence). The CDR3 here is CASSHGLAGLYEQYF. The CDR3 DNA follows: TGTGCCAGCAGCCATGGACTAGCGGGACTCTACGAGCAGTACTTC.

CDR3 coding DNA: TGTGCCAGCAGCCCCCATCAGGTGTTGAATTCACCCCTCCACTTT. Amino acids: CASSPHQVLNSPLHF. The chain joins TRBV11-2 to TRBJ1-6; D remains ambiguous. Between the trimmed V and J ends, which lost 5 bases and 7 bases, there was a span of 15 bases. The germline V gene has CDR1 SGHAT and CDR2 FQNNGV. This CDR3 contains 15 residues.

The chain links TRBV2 to TRBJ1-5, with 8 positions matching TRBD1. This CDR3 spans 17 amino acids. The J segment lost 1 base and the V segment lost 2 bases, leaving 7 bases of the junction unmatched. Germline CDR1 reads SNHLY; CDR2 reads FYNNEI. The CDR3 reads CASSEISRGRSNQPQHF. CDR3 DNA sequence: TGTGCCAGCAGTGAAATATCCAGGGGGCGAAGCAATCAGCCCCAGCATTTT. The variable domain in full, completed from reference TRBV2 and TRBJ1-5, reads EPEVTQTPSHQVTQMGQEVILRCVPISNHLYFYWYRQILGQKVEFLVSFYNNEISEKSEIFDDQFSVERPDGSNFTLKIRSTKLEDSAMYFCASSEISRGRSNQPQHFGDGTRLSIL.

This clone came up once. This chain uses TRBV9 with TRBJ2-5, with 11 bases lining up with TRBD1. Germline CDR1 is SGDLS and CDR2 is YYNGEE. The CDR3 spans 14 residues. V was clipped by 4 bases and J by 5 bases; unmatched bases: 4. CDR3 loop: CASSKDRGQETQYF. CDR3 in DNA: TGTGCCAGCAGCAAGGACAGGGGGCAGGAGACCCAGTACTTC.

V usage is TRBV2 and J usage is TRBJ1-5; TRBD1 might be the D (5 bases). Germline lookup yields CDR1 SNHLY and CDR2 FYNNEI. The CDR3 spans 16 residues. Deletions cut 1 base from V and 3 bases from J, with 13 bases between. The CDR3 nucleotides are TGTGCCAGCAGTGAAGAGCCGGACACTACCAATCAGCCCCAGCATTTT. Protein product: CASSEEPDTTNQPQHF.

The rearrangement links TRBV6-1 to TRBJ2-5; TRBD1 might be the D (6 bases). Germline V gene lookup returns CDR1 MNHNS and CDR2 SASEGT. Trimming pared 1 base from V and 3 bases from J, leaving 9 bases between. The CDR3 covers 14 residues. This CDR3 reads CASSEVWTEETQYF. DNA for the CDR3: TGTGCCAGCAGTGAAGTTTGGACAGAAGAGACCCAGTACTTC.

This sequence joins TRBV4-1 and TRBJ1-2; D is perhaps TRBD1 (5 bases). CDR3 length: 17 residues. Germline V gene lookup returns CDR1 MGHRA and CDR2 YSYEKL. Trimming removed 0 bases from V and 7 bases from J, with 21 bases in between. DNA for the CDR3: TGCGCCAGCAGCCAAGATATTAGTCAGGGTGTTCGGTTTGGCTACACCTTC. It is translated as CASSQDISQGVRFGYTF.

This clone was seen a single time. CDR3 bases: TGTGCCAGCAGCCGCTTAGAGGGCATCCAAGAGACCCAGTACTTC. Translating it yields CASSRLEGIQETQYF. V is TRBV14 and J is TRBJ2-5; possibly TRBD2 for D (5 bases). Per the germline V gene, CDR1 is SGHDN and CDR2 is FVKESK. The CDR3 length is 15 residues. V shed 4 bases and J shed 1 base, with 13 bases lying between them.

This chain connects TRBV19 to TRBJ2-1; 8 bases map to TRBD1. The CDR3 is 12 amino acids. Germline loops: CDR1 LNHDA, CDR2 SQIVND (reference sequence). The J segment lost 5 bases and the V segment lost 8 bases, leaving 2 bases of the junction unmatched. Written as DNA, the CDR3 is TGTGCCAGTCGACAGGGGAACAATGAGCAGTTCTTC. It codes for CASRQGNNEQFF.

This chain links TRBV11-2 with TRBJ1-1; TRBD1 is a possible D gene (5 bases). The V gene's germline CDR1 is SGHAT and CDR2 FQNNGV. V lost 5 bases and J 4 bases, leaving 11 bases between the germline ends. The CDR3 is made up of 13 amino acids. The CDR3 region is CASSTSDSTEAFF. CDR3 in DNA: TGTGCCAGCAGCACCTCCGACAGCACTGAAGCTTTCTTT.

The rearrangement joins TRBV7-2 to TRBJ1-1; D may be TRBD1 (6 bases). The germline V gene has CDR1 SGHTA and CDR2 FQGNSA. This CDR3 region has 15 residues. Trimming left V 0 bases short and J 5 bases short, with 13 bases between. CDR3 region: CASSLAGGAGTEAFF. CDR3 in DNA: TGTGCCAGCAGCTTAGCTGGGGGCGCGGGTACTGAAGCTTTCTTT.